This T cell receptor beta chain was observed in a study of T-cell memory formation after mild COVID-19. Study results and limitations: Among clones contracting day 15 to 85, CD4/CD8 was balanced, whereas later expanders leaned CD4+. Within pre-infection memory, some responding clones were found, suggesting cross-reactive memory joined.

5'RACE, which relied on constant-segment primers, yielded TCR alpha and TCR beta cDNA libraries carrying sample barcodes and UMIs. TCRdb re-derived calls from the 5' RACE reads in MiXCR, one entry per CDR3 protein. The sample lists roughly 260,000 distinct CDR3 sequences; about 16% were seen once. Regarding this clonotype: Antigen: not known.

The sequence came from a young man who had mild COVID-19 (a few samples of this study predate the infection). Cell type and time point are not known. The specimen was PBMCs or a T cell subset sorted from them (not recorded which).

The DNA for the CDR3 is TGTGCCAGCAGCGTAGAGGGTCAGGGCGAACCCCAGCATTTT. Amino acid sequence: CASSVEGQGEPQHF. The chain has TRBV9 and TRBJ1-5; D may be TRBD1 (5 bases). The length of the CDR3 is 14 residues. CDR1 and CDR2 from the germline V gene are SGDLS and YYNGEE. V lost 0 bases and J 10 bases, leaving 14 bases between the germline ends.